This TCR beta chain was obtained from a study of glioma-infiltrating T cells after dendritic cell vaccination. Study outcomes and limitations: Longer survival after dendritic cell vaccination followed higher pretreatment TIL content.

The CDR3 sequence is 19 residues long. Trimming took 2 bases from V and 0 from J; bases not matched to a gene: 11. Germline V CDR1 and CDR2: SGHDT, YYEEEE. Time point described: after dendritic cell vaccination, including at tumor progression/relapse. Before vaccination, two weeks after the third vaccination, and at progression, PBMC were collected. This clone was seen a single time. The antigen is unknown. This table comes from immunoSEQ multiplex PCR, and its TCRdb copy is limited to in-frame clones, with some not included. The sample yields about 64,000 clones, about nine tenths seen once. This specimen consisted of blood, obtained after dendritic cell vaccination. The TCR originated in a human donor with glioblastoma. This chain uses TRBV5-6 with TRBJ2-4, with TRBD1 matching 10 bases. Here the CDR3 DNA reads TGTGCCAGCAGCTTACCGGGACAGGGGACGCCTCAAGCCAAAAACATTCAGTACTTC. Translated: CASSLPGQGTPQAKNIQYF.